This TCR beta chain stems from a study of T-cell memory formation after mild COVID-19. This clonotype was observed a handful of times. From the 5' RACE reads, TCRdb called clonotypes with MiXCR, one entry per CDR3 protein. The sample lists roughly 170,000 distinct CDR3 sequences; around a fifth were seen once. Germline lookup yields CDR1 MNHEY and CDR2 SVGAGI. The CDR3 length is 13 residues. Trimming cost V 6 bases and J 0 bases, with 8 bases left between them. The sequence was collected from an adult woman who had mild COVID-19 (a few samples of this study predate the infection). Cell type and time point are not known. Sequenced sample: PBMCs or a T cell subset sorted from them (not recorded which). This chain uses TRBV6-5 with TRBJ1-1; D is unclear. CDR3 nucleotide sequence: TGTGCCAGCAGACCCACAGTGAACACTGAAGCTTTCTTT. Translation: CASRPTVNTEAFF.